This section outlines one TCR beta chain sequence together with its context. As processed by the authors: By means of reference gene primer amplification, nucleated cell counts were estimated. Using immunoSEQ multiplex PCR, the repertoire was profiled, and TCRdb retains in-frame clones only, with some absent. From that table come the V and J calls and clone size; the DNA was used to work out D and trimming. The profile covers 100,000 to 150,000 clones, with roughly 90% appearing a single time and less than 2.5% taken by the ten largest. The CDR3 runs 13 residues. V lost 3 bases to trimming and J lost 3 bases, with 6 bases between them. This entry belongs to a study of blood T cell repertoires in COVID-19. Across the whole study: The origin of the acute and convalescent COVID-19 samples was the United States, Italy and Spain.

This clonotype was obtained from a man aged 70-80 years with active COVID-19. Sequenced: peripheral blood. This chain uses TRBV12-3 or TRBV12-4 with TRBJ1-3, with a tentative D call TRBD1 (5 bases). The CDR3 DNA reads as TGTGCCAGCAGTTTGCAGGGTGGAAACACCATATATTTT. Encoded protein: CASSLQGGNTIYF.